Listed here is a single T cell receptor beta chain. What it binds is not known. Germline loops: CDR1 ENHRY, CDR2 SYGVKD. V shed 3 bases and J shed 4 bases, with 12 bases lying between them. CDR3 length: 15 residues. This record comes from a study of Ad26.COV2.S vaccination and SARS-CoV-2 variants. The overall study: Enrolled in COV1001, the donor was in the Ad26.COV2.S trial arm, which received the vaccine. Study results and limitations: Analyses that measured TCR breadth and depth may have underestimated total T cell responses. Placebo recipients trailed vaccine recipients in spike-specific TCR breadth. Vaccinated and placebo-treated recipients had similar non-spike TCR breadth.

As to treatment: some 20 received Ad26.COV2.S at low or high dose, single or two shots; 5 received placebo; per-sample allocation not given. Samples analyzed were those drawn on day 63 after the first vaccine or placebo injection. The assay was immunoSEQ multiplex PCR, and TCRdb's table has in-frame clones only and misses some. The table includes 510,000 or so clones, around 85% detected once. The V and J genes are TRBV10-3 and TRBJ1-4, with D tentatively TRBD1 (6 bases). This receptor was identified in a person between 18 and 65 years old who received the Ad26.COV2.S COVID-19 vaccine or a placebo. The input for sequencing was peripheral blood, taken in a trial of Ad26.COV2.S vaccine versus placebo. The CDR3 nucleotides are TGTGCCATCAGTGAATCGGGCAGGGGTAATGAAAAACTGTTTTTT. Its translation: CAISESGRGNEKLFF.